This TCR beta chain was recovered during a study of spatial heterogeneity in lung cancer. For the study at large: Unique TCR and UMI combinations averaged more than ten appearances each in raw reads. Regarding the study as a whole: The study found ubiquitous expanded tumor TCRs in blood more at resection than follow-up.

In its sample, this clonotype was seen a few times. The antigen is not known. TCRdb independently ran MiXCR on the 5' RACE reads; one entry per CDR3 protein. The sample holds around 63,000 distinct CDR3 sequences, approximately 8.9% seen once. Noted time point: sample taken at primary tumor resection. Sequencing was performed on whole RNA extracted from tumor and nontumor lung tissue, or from frozen PBMC, and the material was left unsorted. The cohort: over 70 early-stage, untreated non-small cell lung cancer patients. V was clipped by 5 bases and J by 3 bases, with 13 bases between them. The CDR3 length is 15 residues.

The clonotype was recovered from a female donor with early-stage non-small cell lung cancer. V and J are TRBV12-3 or TRBV12-4 and TRBJ1-4; the D gene is possibly TRBD1 (6 bases). The sequenced sample was PBMCs, obtained at surgery. In DNA form, the CDR3 reads TGTGCCAGCAGTGGCCGAGGACAGCCTAATGAAAAACTGTTTTTT. The encoded protein is CASSGRGQPNEKLFF.